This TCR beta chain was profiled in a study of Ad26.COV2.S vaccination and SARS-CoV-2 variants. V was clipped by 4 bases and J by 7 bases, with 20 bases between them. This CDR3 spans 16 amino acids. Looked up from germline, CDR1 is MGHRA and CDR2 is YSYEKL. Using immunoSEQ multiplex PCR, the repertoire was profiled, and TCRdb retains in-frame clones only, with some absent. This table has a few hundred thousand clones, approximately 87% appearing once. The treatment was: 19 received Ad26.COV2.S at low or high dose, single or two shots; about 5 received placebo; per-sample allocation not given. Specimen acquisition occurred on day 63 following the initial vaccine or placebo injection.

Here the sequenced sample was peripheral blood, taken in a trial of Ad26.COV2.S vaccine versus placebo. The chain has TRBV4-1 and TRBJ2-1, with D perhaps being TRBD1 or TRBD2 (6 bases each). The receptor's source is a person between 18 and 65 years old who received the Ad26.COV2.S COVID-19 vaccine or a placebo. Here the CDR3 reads CASSLLPPGAGNEQFF. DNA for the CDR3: TGCGCCAGCAGCCTACTGCCGCCGGGGGCGGGGAATGAGCAGTTCTTC.